The 22 T cell receptor beta chains listed next were all sequenced from one sample in a study of molecular identifiers for immune sequencing clone quantification. TCRdb re-analysed the PCR reads in MiXCR, keeping a single row per CDR3 protein. The sample holds about 510,000 distinct CDR3 sequences; roughly 25% are singletons and the top ten take just over 0.75%. Sequencing input: naive CD8+ T cells from blood, with Jurkat cell RNA spiked in. Subset: FACS-sorted CD8+CD4-CCR7+CD45RA+ naive T cells. The receptors stem from a human donor in good health. Some libraries in this study had Jurkat cell RNA spiked in.

Comments on this clonotype: One junction end does not reproduce the germline sequence, and a read error may be involved. The genes are TRBV30 and TRBJ2-1; possibly TRBD1 for D (6 bases). Per germline, CDR1 GTSNPN and CDR2 SVGIG (reference sequence). The CDR3 has 17 residues. The CDR3 bases are TGTGCCTGGAGTGTACCCCTCCTGGGGGCCACCGCGGATGAGGAGTTCTTC. It is translated as CAWSVPLLGATADEEFF.

Concerning this clonotype: This may stem from a read error, because a much larger clone lies one nucleotide away. The genes are TRBV5-1 and TRBJ2-7; D is perhaps TRBD1 (5 bases). CDR1 is SGHRS and CDR2 is YFSETQ in the germline V gene. Trimming stripped 7 bases from V and 3 bases from J, with 20 bases between. This CDR3 is built from 15 residues. The CDR3 reads CASGPADGASYEQYF. The CDR3 bases are TGCGCCAGCGGCCCGGCGGATGGGGCGAGCTACGAGCAGTACTTC.

This clonotype has at least ten counts. The chain links TRBV7-9 to TRBJ1-4; weak D call: TRBD1 (5 bases). CDR3 length: 14 residues. Trimming removed 6 bases at V and 8 bases at J, with 16 bases between. The germline V gene has CDR1 SEHNR and CDR2 FQNEAQ (reference sequence). The DNA of the CDR3 is TGTGCCAGCAGGAACATGGGGGAATACGAAAAACTGTTTTTT. Translated: CASRNMGEYEKLFF.

Remarks on this clonotype: Given a much more abundant clone one base away, this may be a read error. This chain joins TRBV7-9 and TRBJ2-3; TRBD1 might be the D (6 bases). The CDR3 has 17 residues. V was pared by 8 bases and J by 5 bases, with 26 bases between. The germline CDR1 and CDR2 sequences are SEHNR and FQNEAQ (reference sequence). The CDR3 loop reads CASASIRSGGREDTQYF. The CDR3 nucleotides are TGTGCCAGCGCCTCTATTCGGAGTGGGGGCAGGGAAGATACGCAGTATTTT.

A note on this clonotype: A read error may explain this, as a much larger clone is one base away. The chain recombines TRBV28 with TRBJ2-7; no firm D call. Trimming cost V 6 bases and J 0 bases, with 15 bases left between them. CDR3 length equals 15 residues. Germline-derived CDR1 and CDR2 are MDHEN and SYDVKM. The CDR3 region has the DNA TGTGCCAGCAGACCGCTAGGACGGCCCTCCTACGAGCAGTACTTC. As protein: CASRPLGRPSYEQYF.

This clonotype was seen more than once but under ten times. This chain links TRBV5-6 with TRBJ2-3; 9 bases are a match to TRBD2. Germline V gene lookup returns CDR1 SGHDT and CDR2 YYEEEE. CDR3 length equals 18 residues. After removal of 1 base from V and 5 bases from J, the junction contained 14 bases not matched to a gene. CDR3 coding DNA: TGTGCCAGCAGCTTGTCGCTAGCGGGGTCAATCGTGGGAGATACGCAGTATTTT. Its translation is CASSLSLAGSIVGDTQYF.

Notes on this clonotype: A read error may produce the germline difference seen at one junction end. The chain joins TRBV5-1 to TRBJ2-5, with TRBD2 as a possible D gene (6 bases). CDR1 is SGHRS and CDR2 is YFSETQ in the germline V gene. The CDR3 totals 15 residues. CDR3 bases: TGCGCCAGCCGCTCGTTACCGGGGGACCAAGAGCCCCCGCACTTC. It yields the protein CASRSLPGDQEPPHF.

V and J are TRBV4-1 and TRBJ2-3, with 8 nucleotides matching TRBD1. J was trimmed by 4 bases and V by 3 bases; bases with no gene match: 15. The CDR3 contains 18 residues. Germline lookup yields CDR1 MGHRA and CDR2 YSYEKL. CDR3 region: CASSHLKLRRGQADTQYF. CDR3 coding DNA: TGCGCCAGCAGCCATCTAAAACTTCGCAGGGGGCAAGCAGATACGCAGTATTTT.

In this sample, this clonotype turned up many times. The chain joins TRBV7-9 to TRBJ1-5; D is possibly TRBD1 (6 bases). V was cut by 4 bases and J by 5 bases, with 12 bases left in between. The germline CDR1 and CDR2 sequences are SEHNR and FQNEAQ (reference sequence). CDR3 length: 14 residues. The CDR3 here is CASSSGGGHQPQHF. The CDR3 DNA is TGTGCCAGCAGCTCCGGCGGGGGGCATCAGCCCCAGCATTTT.

This chain connects TRBV11-2 to TRBJ2-4; D ambiguous. V was shortened by 5 bases and J by 0 bases, with 14 bases between the two germline ends. This CDR3 spans 16 amino acids. Germline V lookup: CDR1 SGHAT, CDR2 FQNNGV. The CDR3 nucleotides are TGTGCCAGCAGCCTATTTTTCGGTCTAGCCAAAAACATTCAGTACTTC. Translating gives CASSLFFGLAKNIQYF.

This rearrangement joins TRBV12-3 or TRBV12-4 to TRBJ2-1; the D gene is possibly TRBD2 (6 bases). V was shortened by 3 bases and J by 6 bases, with 12 bases between the two germline ends. This CDR3 region has 14 residues. The CDR3 region is CASSFGGTLNEQFF. DNA for the CDR3: TGTGCCAGCAGTTTTGGCGGGACCCTCAATGAGCAGTTCTTC.

This clonotype was observed at least ten times. The genes are TRBV29-1 and TRBJ2-7; D ambiguous. Trimming left V 0 bases short and J 1 base short, with 1 base between. CDR3 length: 11 amino acids. Looked up from germline, CDR1 is SQVTM and CDR2 is ANQGSEA. Here the CDR3 reads CSVEESYEQYF. The CDR3, as DNA: TGCAGCGTTGAAGAGTCCTACGAGCAGTACTTC.

This clonotype has just a few counts. The chain combines TRBV21-1 with TRBJ2-7; the table's D call, TRBD1, was not checked against the DNA. TRBV21-1 is marked as a pseudogene. CDR3 length equals 14 residues. CDR3 in amino acids: CASSKDRGRNEQYF. CDR3 bases: TGTGCCAGCAGCAAAGACAGGGGTCGAAACGAGCAGTACTTC.

This clonotype came up many times. CDR3 sequence reads: CASSPSSGGSYNEQFF. The CDR3 bases are TGTGCCAGTAGTCCCTCCAGCGGGGGGAGCTACAATGAGCAGTTCTTC. V usage is TRBV19 and J usage is TRBJ2-1, with 9 bases identical to TRBD2. Germline lookup yields CDR1 LNHDA and CDR2 SQIVND (reference sequence). V dropped 5 bases and J dropped 3; count of bases not matched to a gene: 8. The CDR3 is 16 residues long.

This sequence joins TRBV7-8 and TRBJ1-2; 9 positions match TRBD1. The V segment lost 1 base and the J segment 4 bases; nucleotides outside the gene matches: 4. The germline V gene has CDR1 SGHVS and CDR2 FQNEAQ. The CDR3 covers 15 residues. Here the CDR3 DNA reads TGTGCCAGCAGCTTAGAGAGGACAGGGGTCTATGGCTACACCTTC. This translates into CASSLERTGVYGYTF.

The chain joins TRBV20-1 to TRBJ2-2, with D possibly TRBD2 on 6 matching bases. Germline V CDR1 and CDR2: DFQATT, SNEGSKA (reference sequence). The CDR3 spans 18 residues. V was shortened by 0 bases and J by 0 bases, with 17 bases between the two germline ends. The CDR3 DNA is TGCAGTGCTAGAGATGTCCGGGGGAAAGCTCCGAACACCGGGGAGCTGTTTTTT. Residues: CSARDVRGKAPNTGELFF.

The chain combines TRBV27 with TRBJ1-1; D is undetermined. CDR1 and CDR2 from the germline V gene are MNHEY and SMNVEV (reference sequence). V lost 5 bases to trimming and J lost 1 base, with 8 bases between them. The CDR3 runs 13 residues. The CDR3 reads CASSPQPNTEAFF. The CDR3 DNA reads TGTGCCAGCAGTCCCCAACCGAACACTGAAGCTTTCTTT.

This rearrangement joins TRBV4-1 to TRBJ1-4; perhaps TRBD1 as D (5 bases). Trimming removed 0 bases at V and 7 bases at J, with 15 bases between. The germline V gene encodes CDR1 MGHRA and CDR2 YSYEKL. The CDR3 is made up of 16 amino acids. The CDR3 DNA is TGCGCCAGCAGCCAAGAAAAGGGACGCGGGGGTGAAAAACTGTTTTTT. Protein product: CASSQEKGRGGEKLFF.

On this clonotype: This sequence may be a read error, since a much larger clone differs from it by one base. This rearrangement joins TRBV5-6 to TRBJ1-1; D is unresolved. V was pared by 4 bases and J by 0 bases, with 7 bases between. Germline lookup yields CDR1 SGHDT and CDR2 YYEEEE. This CDR3 is built from 13 residues. The DNA of the CDR3 is TGTGCCAGCAGCCGAGACTTGAACACTGAAGCTTTCTTT. It codes for CASSRDLNTEAFF.

This clonotype was seen repeatedly, ten times or more. The chain recombines TRBV5-1 with TRBJ2-7; no clear D gene. Per germline, CDR1 SGHRS and CDR2 YFSETQ. V was cut by 0 bases and J by 0 bases, with 10 bases left in between. The CDR3 spans 15 residues. The CDR3 DNA reads TGCGCCAGCAGCTTGGCCGGCGTCAGCTCCTACGAGCAGTACTTC. Translating it yields CASSLAGVSSYEQYF. Complete variable domain (other parts from reference TRBV5-1 and TRBJ2-7): KAGVTQTPRYLIKTRGQQVTLSCSPISGHRSVSWYQQTPGQGLQFLFEYFSETQRNKGNFPGRFSGRQFSNSRSEMNVSTLELGDSALYLCASSLAGVSSYEQYFGPGTRLTVT.

For this clonotype: Just one base apart from a much larger clone, this may be a read error. The chain links TRBV6-5 to TRBJ2-7; possibly TRBD1 for D (6 bases). The CDR3 has 15 residues. CDR1 and CDR2 (germline): MNHEY, SVGAGI. Trimming took off 0 bases at V and 9 bases at J, with 18 bases between the two ends. Here the CDR3 reads CASSYSDSGVVGQYF. The CDR3 DNA reads TGTGCCAGCAGTTACTCGGATTCAGGGGTCGTCGGGCAGTACTTC.

In this sample, this clonotype turned up a few times. This chain uses TRBV27 with TRBJ1-4, with 8 nucleotides matching TRBD1. The CDR3 loop spans 14 amino acids. The V segment lost 2 bases and the J segment 8 bases; nucleotides outside the gene matches: 4. Looked up from germline, CDR1 is MNHEY and CDR2 is SMNVEV (reference sequence). CDR3: CASSLRTGREKLFF. The CDR3 region has the DNA TGTGCCAGCAGTTTAAGGACAGGGAGGGAAAAACTGTTTTTT.